The rows below give T cell receptor beta chains drawn from one sample of a study of T cell responses to AZD1222 COVID-19 vaccine. Profiling relied on immunoSEQ multiplex PCR, and the TCRdb table lists in-frame clones only, not all of them. The table includes about 130,000 clones, over 85% detected once. This sample comprised peripheral blood, obtained on day 0 of AZD1222 vaccination. The origin of the receptors is an adult in good health. CDR3s include the opening cysteine and the closing phenylalanine or tryptophan. The D gene is left open where the match is weak. Size is omitted from some rows. Given values are once, few, many or a class for expanded clones.

CDR3nt	CDR3aa	len	v_gene	abundance	j_gene	d_gene
TGTGCCAGCAGCTTGAGACAGGGTGTCGCCGGCTACACCTTC	CASSLRQGVAGYTF	14	TRBV5-6	-	TRBJ1-2	TRBD1
TGCAGCGTTGTCGTAGCGGGGGCCTTGACCTACGAGCAGTACTTC	CSVVVAGALTYEQYF	15	TRBV29-1	-	TRBJ2-7	TRBD2
TGCGCCAGCAGCCCCCTTGAGACAGGGGACTACGAGCAGTACTTC	CASSPLETGDYEQYF	15	TRBV4-1	-	TRBJ2-7	TRBD1
TGTGCCAGCAGCGTAGTGACGGGGCTGAACACTGAAGCTTTCTTT	CASSVVTGLNTEAFF	15	TRBV9	-	TRBJ1-1	-
TGTGCCAGTAGTCCCCGTAGAGGGGGGTATGGCTACACCTTC	CASSPRRGGYGYTF	14	TRBV19	-	TRBJ1-2	-
TGTGCCAGCAGTGACGCCCTGAGGCGGGACTTT	CASSDALRRDF	11	TRBV6-1	-	TRBJ1-1	-
TGTGCCAGCAGTGACCCTGCTCCGGGTGCCTATGGCTACACCTTC	CASSDPAPGAYGYTF	15	TRBV6-1	-	TRBJ1-2	-
TGCGCCAGCAGCTTGCCGACAGGGGGCAGAAGGACTGAAGCTTTCTTT	CASSLPTGGRRTEAFF	16	TRBV5-1	few	TRBJ1-1	TRBD1
TGTGCCAGCTCAGCCACAGGGAGTGCTGGAAACACCATATATTTT	CASSATGSAGNTIYF	15	TRBV18	once	TRBJ1-3	-
TGTGCCAGCAGCCTTGGGAGCTCTGGAAACACCATATATTTT	CASSLGSSGNTIYF	14	TRBV9	-	TRBJ1-3	-
TGTGCCAGCAATTCCGGATCGTACTCTGAAGCTTTCTTT	CASNSGSYSEAFF	13	TRBV2	-	TRBJ1-1	-
TGTGCCAGCAGTCCGGATCCGGACAGGCGGTTATTTTATGGCTACACCTTC	CASSPDPDRRLFYGYTF	17	TRBV27	-	TRBJ1-2	TRBD1
TGCGCCAGCAGCTTGGCCCTGCTTACAGATACGCAGTATTTT	CASSLALLTDTQYF	14	TRBV5-1	-	TRBJ2-3	-
TGTGCCAGCAGCGTAGGTCCCAGGGAAACTAATGAAAAACTGTTTTTT	CASSVGPRETNEKLFF	16	TRBV9	-	TRBJ1-4	-
TGTGCCTCCCTCAGCGTTTCCGAGCAGTACTTC	CASLSVSEQYF	11	TRBV9	-	TRBJ2-7	-
TGTGCCAGCAGGCTGGACAGAACTAATGAAAAACTGTTTTTT	CASRLDRTNEKLFF	14	TRBV2	-	TRBJ1-4	-
TGTGCCAGCAGCTTGGGACACAGGGCTTACGCCGGGGAGCTGTTTTTT	CASSLGHRAYAGELFF	16	TRBV5-5	-	TRBJ2-2	-
TGTGCCAGCAGCTTAAGGGGGACGGGCAATCAGCCCCAGCATTTT	CASSLRGTGNQPQHF	15	TRBV7-8	-	TRBJ1-5	-
TGTGCCAGCAGCTCGCGACAGGGGGATGGCTACACCTTC	CASSSRQGDGYTF	13	TRBV11-2	once	TRBJ1-2	TRBD1
TGTGCCAGCAGCTTAGACGGCTATAATGAAAAACTGTTTTTT	CASSLDGYNEKLFF	14	TRBV7-9	-	TRBJ1-4	-
TGTGCCATACGCCCTGGGGGGGCGAACACCGGGGAGCTGTTTTTT	CAIRPGGANTGELFF	15	TRBV10-3	once	TRBJ2-2	TRBD2
TGTGCCAGTGGACAGGATTTCAATCAGCCCCAGCATTTT	CASGQDFNQPQHF	13	TRBV19	-	TRBJ1-5	TRBD1
TGTGCCAGCGGGGCAGGGTACTCCTACGAGCAGTACTTC	CASGAGYSYEQYF	13	TRBV6-5	-	TRBJ2-7	-
TGTGCTAGTGGTTCCTGGACAGGGGGCGGTACCGGGGAGCTGTTTTTT	CASGSWTGGGTGELFF	16	TRBV12-5	-	TRBJ2-2	TRBD1